This note documents a single TCR beta chain sequence. Germline CDR1 SGHRS, CDR2 YFSETQ. V gave up 0 bases and J gave up 7 bases, with 13 bases separating them. The CDR3 has 15 residues. These data are taken from a study of cytomegalovirus exposure and HLA in healthy donors. PCR employed 60 Vbeta and 13 Jbeta primers. Measured with immunoSEQ multiplex PCR; TCRdb has only the in-frame clones, and not every one. The repertoire includes about 230,000 clones, more than 70% of them detected once, and approximately 0.49% sits in the top ten. V and J are TRBV5-1 and TRBJ1-4, with D perhaps matching TRBD1 (6 bases). The specimen sequenced was PBMCs. The receptor's source is a boy aged 5-17 years in good health and CMV-seronegative. CDR3 residues: CASSLGGGTGEKLFF. The CDR3, as DNA: TGCGCCAGCAGCTTGGGGGGGGGCACTGGTGAAAAACTGTTTTTT.